Listed below are T cell receptor beta chains from one sample, sequenced in a study of T cells after posttransplantation cyclophosphamide. Generated by immunoSEQ multiplex PCR, the TCRdb table keeps only in-frame clones and is missing some. The sample records some 27,000 clones, just over 85% being singletons. The sequenced sample was PBMCs. The receptors derive from a man aged 50 or older. Both conserved end residues are part of each CDR3. The order of the fields is D gene, V gene, J gene, CDR3 protein. A D gene is named only where the DNA matches it firmly.

>.|TRBV5-1|TRBJ2-5
CASSWVLGVTDQYF
>.|TRBV10-3|TRBJ2-7
CAIRDNREKQYF
>.|TRBV6-5|TRBJ2-7
CASSYDRWSYEQYF
>.|TRBV19|TRBJ2-7
CASSATGVLYEQYF
>.|TRBV27|TRBJ2-3
CASSPLTVSSTDTQYF
>.|TRBV7-9|TRBJ1-4
CASRPGTNEKLFF
>.|TRBV6-5|TRBJ2-3
CASSYLTGYKSDTQYF
>TRBD2|TRBV7-9|TRBJ2-5
CASSPGRGRYQETQYF
>TRBD2|TRBV7-9|TRBJ2-7
CASSSAGRTTDREQYF
>.|TRBV5-1|TRBJ1-1
CASSLTELTEAFF
>TRBD1|TRBV4-3|TRBJ1-1
CASSPTTGGLPEAFF
>TRBD1|TRBV14|TRBJ2-1
CASSDDRANWDNEQFF
>.|TRBV20-1|TRBJ2-7
CSALSGYEQYF
>TRBD1|TRBV18|TRBJ1-3
CASSPLTGGNTIYF
>.|TRBV6-6|TRBJ1-1
CASGGDRNTEAFF
>.|TRBV11-3|TRBJ2-3
CASSLYEDPDTQYF
>.|TRBV6-1|TRBJ2-3
CASRFSGTDTQYF
>.|TRBV7-8|TRBJ2-7
CASSRGGGWGEQYF
>.|TRBV19|TRBJ1-3
CASSILPSPSGNTIYF
>TRBD2|TRBV10-2|TRBJ2-3
CASRSGITDTQYF
>.|TRBV5-1|TRBJ2-7
CASSLKGDSYEQYF
>.|TRBV9|TRBJ2-5
CASSATGSETQYF
>TRBD2|TRBV7-8|TRBJ2-7
CASSSRRLAGLYEQYF
>.|TRBV6-5|TRBJ2-4
CASRRLAKNIQYF
>.|TRBV25-1|TRBJ1-5
CASEDASNQPQHF
>.|TRBV13|TRBJ2-1
CASNLASSYNEQFF
>TRBD2|TRBV27|TRBJ2-3
CASSSLLAGLTDTQYF
>.|TRBV18|TRBJ1-2
CASSPDGLPGYTF
>.|TRBV18|TRBJ2-1
CASSHKTGMPHNEQFF
>.|TRBV28|TRBJ1-1
CASSTSLSAFF
>TRBD1|TRBV7-9|TRBJ2-3
CASSYWPPGQGADTQYF
>TRBD1|TRBV5-1|TRBJ1-1
CASSPSRQGISFF
>TRBD2|TRBV27|TRBJ2-1
CASSFLRTSFEQFF
>.|TRBV6-6|TRBJ1-1
CASSYFNPRDAEAFF
>TRBD1|TRBV6-5|TRBJ1-4
CASSIQGSANEKLFF
>TRBD2|TRBV5-6|TRBJ2-7
CASTTSGRAYIYEQYF
>.|TRBV5-1|TRBJ2-5
CASSLQQYQETQYF
>.|TRBV5-4|TRBJ2-1
CASSSDYYYNEQFF
>.|TRBV6-1|TRBJ2-7
CASRAQAYEQYF
>TRBD1|TRBV12-5|TRBJ2-7
CASGPGQGVHEQYF
>.|TRBV28|TRBJ1-1
CASSTPNQGRTEAFF
>.|TRBV30|TRBJ1-5
CAWGTTGNQPQHF